The TCR beta chain described here comes from a study of beta chain features in type 1 diabetes. Reverse transcription of all isolated RNA meant that expressed TCRB transcripts were sequenced. Average reads for naive, central memory and regulatory T cell samples were roughly 3.4 million. Clones were sequenced by immunoSEQ multiplex PCR, and TCRdb holds only the in-frame ones, with some missing. Here the sample spans hundreds of thousands of clones, approximately 13% being singletons. This CDR3 spans 14 amino acids. The V and J ends lost 3 bases and 7 bases respectively, with 13 bases between them. Germline CDR1 is SGHAT and CDR2 is FQNNGV. This clone was recorded only once. Cell sorting via CD45RO/CCR7/CD25/CD127/CD95/CD27 was performed to obtain CD4+ naive, central memory, regulatory and stem cell-like memory cells.

The V and J genes are TRBV11-2 and TRBJ2-1; D is possibly TRBD2 (6 bases). The sequence derives from a young man in good health. The sample taken for sequencing was naive CD4+ T cells from blood. The CDR3 reads CASSFGLQINEQFF. The CDR3 DNA sequence: TGTGCCAGCAGCTTTGGACTACAAATAAATGAGCAGTTCTTC. The full variable domain, in which reference TRBV11-2 and TRBJ2-1 provide the parts outside the CDR3, is EAGVAQSPRYKIIEKRQSVAFWCNPISGHATLYWYQQILGQGPKLLIQFQNNGVVDDSQLPKDRFSAERLKGVDSTLKIQPAKLEDSAVYLCASSFGLQINEQFFGPGTRLTVL.